This T cell receptor beta chain was obtained from a study of blood T cells in healthy people across ages. The study's findings and limits: Roughly linear age-related decline in beta diversity appeared, significant by age 40.

Every participating donor contributed about 10 milliliters of peripheral blood through a draw. In the case of this clonotype: As yet, its antigen is unknown.

Using a J-beta primer mix together with a sample-barcoded 5' primer, a second PCR was run for about 7 to 12 cycles. All samples yielded 3 million or more CDR3-containing paired-end reads. TCRdb independently ran MiXCR on the 5' RACE reads; one entry per CDR3 protein. The sample includes over a million distinct CDR3 sequences, around 59% of them seen just once. Trimming cost V 5 bases and J 8 bases, with 31 bases left between them. The CDR3 extends over 20 amino acids. Germline V gene data show CDR1 as SGHAT and CDR2 as FQNNGV. This receptor was taken from a man in his late teens or twenties in good health. The sample consisted of blood. The V call is TRBV11-2, the J call TRBJ2-6, with D uncertain. CDR3: CASSPFGRPAQAPMTNVLTF. Written as DNA, the CDR3 is TGTGCCAGCAGCCCCTTCGGACGGCCGGCCCAAGCTCCTATGACCAACGTCCTGACTTTC.